This T cell receptor (beta chain) came from a study of blood T cell repertoires in COVID-19. Background on the study: The cDNA or gDNA used as material had been derived from T cells, B-cell-depleted T cells, or PBMCs.

V lost 1 base to trimming and J lost 5 bases; unmatched junction nucleotides: 6. CDR3 length: 17 residues. Germline V gives CDR1 SGHTA, CDR2 FQGNSA. This table comes from immunoSEQ multiplex PCR, and its TCRdb copy is limited to in-frame clones, with some not included. The data hold roughly 100,000 clones, with approximately 86% observed a single time. This receptor was obtained from a man between 50 and 59 years old with active or convalescent COVID-19. The sequencing sample was made of peripheral blood. The V and J genes are TRBV7-2 and TRBJ1-4; 11 nucleotides align to TRBD1. CDR3 in amino acids: CASSLVGQGALNEKLFF. In DNA, the CDR3 is TGTGCCAGCAGCTTAGTAGGACAGGGGGCATTAAATGAAAAACTGTTTTTT.